Sequencing of this T cell receptor (beta chain) was carried out in a study of cytomegalovirus exposure and HLA in healthy donors. Study findings and constraints: An analysis that came later showed most CMV-associated TCR beta chains appearing HLA-restricted. Fewer N-insertions than the roughly 670-donor mean were reportedly shown by an Asian-associated ancestry cluster in a later analysis. It emerged from a later analysis that several of the most significant clusters appeared to be linked to common viral pathogens.

With respect to this clone: Its antigen is undetermined.

This CDR3 contains 12 residues. Germline-derived CDR1 and CDR2 are MNHNY and SVGAGI (reference sequence). Trimming cost V 4 bases and J 7 bases, with 8 bases left between them. Primers for the PCR totalled 60 Vbeta and 13 Jbeta. Clones were sequenced by immunoSEQ multiplex PCR, and TCRdb holds only the in-frame ones, with some missing. The table lists tens of thousands of clones, 35% to 55% of them singletons. The clonotype was recovered from a woman aged 45-59 years in good health and CMV-seronegative. The sequenced sample consisted of PBMCs. The V gene is TRBV6-6, the J gene TRBJ2-1, with D unresolved. CDR3 protein: CASSSLVNEQFF. In nucleotides, the CDR3 is TGTGCCAGCAGTTCCCTAGTAAATGAGCAGTTCTTC.